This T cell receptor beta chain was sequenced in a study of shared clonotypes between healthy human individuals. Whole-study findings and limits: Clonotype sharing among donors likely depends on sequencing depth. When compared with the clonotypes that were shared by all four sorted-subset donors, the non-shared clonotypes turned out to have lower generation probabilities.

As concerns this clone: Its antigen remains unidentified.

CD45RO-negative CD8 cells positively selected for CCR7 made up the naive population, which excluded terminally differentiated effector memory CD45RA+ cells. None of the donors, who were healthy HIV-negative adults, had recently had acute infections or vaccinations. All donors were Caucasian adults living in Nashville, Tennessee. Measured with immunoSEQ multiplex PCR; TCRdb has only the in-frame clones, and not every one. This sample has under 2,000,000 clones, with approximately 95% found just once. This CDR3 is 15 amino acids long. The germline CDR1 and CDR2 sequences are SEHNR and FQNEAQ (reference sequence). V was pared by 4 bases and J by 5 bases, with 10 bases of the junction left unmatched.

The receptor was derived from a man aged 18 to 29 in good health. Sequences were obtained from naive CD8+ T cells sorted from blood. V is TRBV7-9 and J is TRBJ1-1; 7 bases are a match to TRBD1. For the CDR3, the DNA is TGTGCCAGCAGCTCAGGGGGGCTCGTTAGGACTGAAGCTTTCTTT. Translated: CASSSGGLVRTEAFF.